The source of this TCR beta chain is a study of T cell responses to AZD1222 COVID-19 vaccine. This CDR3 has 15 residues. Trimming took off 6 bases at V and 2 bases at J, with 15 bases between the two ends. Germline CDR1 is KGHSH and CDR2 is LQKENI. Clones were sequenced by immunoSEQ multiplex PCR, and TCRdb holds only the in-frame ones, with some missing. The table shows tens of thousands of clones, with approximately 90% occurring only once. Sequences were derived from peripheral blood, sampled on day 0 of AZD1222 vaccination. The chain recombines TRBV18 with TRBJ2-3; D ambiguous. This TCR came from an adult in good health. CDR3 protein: CASSPNVGTTDTQYF. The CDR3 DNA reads TGTGCCAGCTCCCCTAATGTGGGTACCACAGATACGCAGTATTTT.